This entry is about one TCR beta chain. Germline V gene data show CDR1 as SGHNT and CDR2 as YYREEE (reference sequence). Trimming took off 4 bases at V and 2 bases at J, with 17 bases between the two ends. This CDR3 contains 16 residues. This entry is derived from a study of beta chain features in type 1 diabetes. What was sequenced were expressed TCRB transcripts, since all of the isolated RNA had been reverse transcribed. TCRdb's table, derived via immunoSEQ multiplex PCR, lists solely in-frame clones and lacks some. In the table there are about 410,000 clones, about 15% of which are singletons. This clonotype was obtained from a man aged 30-40 years in good health. This chain uses TRBV5-4 with TRBJ2-3; possibly TRBD1 or TRBD2 for D (7 bases each). The sample comprised naive CD4+ T cells from blood. The CDR3 is CASSPGGGGNTDTQYF. The CDR3 DNA reads as TGTGCCAGCAGCCCCGGGGGAGGGGGCAACACAGATACGCAGTATTTT.